These T cell receptor beta chains were read from a single sample in a study of blood T cell repertoires in COVID-19. This table comes from immunoSEQ multiplex PCR, and its TCRdb copy is limited to in-frame clones, with some not included. The sample has approximately 47,000 clones, 80% to 90% seen once. Sequencing was carried out using peripheral blood. The receptors here all came from a human donor with active COVID-19. The donor label of this sample is uncertain. The CDR3 runs from the conserved cysteine through the conserved F or W. D genes are given only for firm matches. Clone size is not always given. Where it is, it says once, few, many or a class for expanded clones.

j_call: TRBJ2-5; clone_size: -; d_call: -; v_call: TRBV5-1; cdr3_nt: TGCGCCAGCAGCTTGGGAGGGCGCGAGACCCAGTACTTC; cdr3_aa: CASSLGGRETQYF
j_call: TRBJ2-2; clone_size: -; d_call: TRBD2; v_call: TRBV24-1; cdr3_nt: TGTGCCACCAGTGATTGGGCCGGGACTAGGGTACATCCCGGGGAGCTGTTTTTT; cdr3_aa: CATSDWAGTRVHPGELFF
j_call: TRBJ2-7; clone_size: -; d_call: TRBD1; v_call: TRBV24-1; cdr3_nt: TGTGCCACCAGTGACCCCCGGACAGGACAGGAGCAGTACTTC; cdr3_aa: CATSDPRTGQEQYF
j_call: TRBJ2-7; clone_size: -; d_call: TRBD1; v_call: TRBV7-2; cdr3_nt: TGTGCCAGCAGCCCATGGACAGGGGAAGGAGAGCAGTACTTC; cdr3_aa: CASSPWTGEGEQYF
j_call: TRBJ1-1; clone_size: once; d_call: -; v_call: TRBV19; cdr3_nt: TGTGCCAGTAGTATAAACCCGGGGGGGAACACTGAAGCTTTCTTT; cdr3_aa: CASSINPGGNTEAFF
j_call: TRBJ1-1; clone_size: -; d_call: -; v_call: TRBV2; cdr3_nt: TGTGCCAGCAGTGAGGACACAGGGAGGGTAACTGAAGCTTTCTTT; cdr3_aa: CASSEDTGRVTEAFF
j_call: TRBJ2-1; clone_size: -; d_call: TRBD1; v_call: TRBV7-3; cdr3_nt: TGTGCCAGCAGCTCGACAGGGGAATTTGATGAGCAGTTCTTC; cdr3_aa: CASSSTGEFDEQFF
j_call: TRBJ1-4; clone_size: -; d_call: -; v_call: TRBV10-3; cdr3_nt: TGTGCCATCAAGAGGGAACGGAATGAAAAACTGTTTTTT; cdr3_aa: CAIKRERNEKLFF
j_call: TRBJ2-5; clone_size: -; d_call: -; v_call: TRBV4-1; cdr3_nt: TGCGCCAGCAGCCAAGTGCAAGCGGTCGGTGAGACCCAGTACTTC; cdr3_aa: CASSQVQAVGETQYF
j_call: TRBJ2-5; clone_size: few; d_call: -; v_call: TRBV12-3/TRBV12-4; cdr3_nt: TGTGCCAGCAGTTTAGCGGGGGCGGAGACCCAGTACTTC; cdr3_aa: CASSLAGAETQYF
j_call: TRBJ2-7; clone_size: once; d_call: TRBD2; v_call: TRBV10-3; cdr3_nt: TGTGCCATCAGTGAGTCGGGGAGACTAGCGGGGAGTTACGAGCAGTACTTC; cdr3_aa: CAISESGRLAGSYEQYF
j_call: TRBJ2-7; clone_size: -; d_call: TRBD2; v_call: TRBV11-3; cdr3_nt: TGTGCCAGCAGCGAGCTAGCGGGCTCCGAGCAGTACTTC; cdr3_aa: CASSELAGSEQYF